This T cell receptor beta chain emerged from a study of T cells in Graves' hyperthyroidism and ophthalmopathy. Trimming cost V 7 bases and J 5 bases, with 11 bases left between them. This CDR3 is 12 amino acids long. Germline V lookup: CDR1 MNHNS, CDR2 SASEGT. This clonotype was seen repeatedly, ten times or more. Uncontrolled infections, other autoimmune diseases, pregnancy or lactation led to exclusion of patients. Amplification yielded TCR beta CDR3 regions, with RNA transcripts as the source. A set of HTBI primers served as the primers for a first-round RT-PCR of the TCR CDR3. MiXCR, run by TCRdb on the multiplex PCR reads, gives a single entry per CDR3 protein. The sample contains around 620,000 distinct CDR3 sequences, 40% to 55% of which appear only once.

The specimen was peripheral blood or thyroid tissue (not recorded which). The TCR originated in an adult woman with Graves' disease, either hyperthyroidism or ophthalmopathy (not recorded which). The chain joins TRBV6-1 to TRBJ1-1; no clear D gene. In nucleotides, the CDR3 is TGTGCCAGCAATGACGGGTGGACTGAAGCTTTCTTT. Amino acids: CASNDGWTEAFF.